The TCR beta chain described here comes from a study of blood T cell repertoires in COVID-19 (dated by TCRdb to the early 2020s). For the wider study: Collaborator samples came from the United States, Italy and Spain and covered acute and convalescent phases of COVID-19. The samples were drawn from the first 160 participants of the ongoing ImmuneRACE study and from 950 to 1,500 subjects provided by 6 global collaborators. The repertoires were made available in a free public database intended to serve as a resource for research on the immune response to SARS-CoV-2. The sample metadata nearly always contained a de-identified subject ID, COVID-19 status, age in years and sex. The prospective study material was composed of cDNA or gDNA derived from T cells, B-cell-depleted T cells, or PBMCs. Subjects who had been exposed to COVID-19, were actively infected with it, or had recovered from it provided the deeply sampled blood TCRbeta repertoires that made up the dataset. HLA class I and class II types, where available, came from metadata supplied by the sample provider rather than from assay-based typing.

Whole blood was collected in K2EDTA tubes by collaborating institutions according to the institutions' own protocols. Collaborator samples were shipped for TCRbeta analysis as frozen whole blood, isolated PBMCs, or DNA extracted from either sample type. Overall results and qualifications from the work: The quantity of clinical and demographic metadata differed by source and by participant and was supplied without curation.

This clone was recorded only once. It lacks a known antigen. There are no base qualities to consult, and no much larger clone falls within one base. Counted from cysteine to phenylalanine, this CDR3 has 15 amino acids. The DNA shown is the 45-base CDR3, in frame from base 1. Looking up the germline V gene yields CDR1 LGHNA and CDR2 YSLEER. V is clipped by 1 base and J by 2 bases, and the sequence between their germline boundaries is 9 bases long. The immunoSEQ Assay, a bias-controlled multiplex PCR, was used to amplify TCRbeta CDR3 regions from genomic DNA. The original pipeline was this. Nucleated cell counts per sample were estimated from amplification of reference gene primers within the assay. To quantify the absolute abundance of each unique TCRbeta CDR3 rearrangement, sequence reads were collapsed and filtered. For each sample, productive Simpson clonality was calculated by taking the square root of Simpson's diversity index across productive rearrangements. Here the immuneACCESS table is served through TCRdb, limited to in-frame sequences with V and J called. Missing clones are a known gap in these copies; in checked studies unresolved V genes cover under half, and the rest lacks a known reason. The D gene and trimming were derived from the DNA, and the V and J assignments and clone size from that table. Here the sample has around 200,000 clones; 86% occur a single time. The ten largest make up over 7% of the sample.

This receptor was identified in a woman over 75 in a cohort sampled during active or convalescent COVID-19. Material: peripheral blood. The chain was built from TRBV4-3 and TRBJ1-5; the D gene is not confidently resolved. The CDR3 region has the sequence CASSQVPFGNQPQHF. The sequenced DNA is TGCGCCAGCAGCCAAGTCCCTTTTGGCAATCAGCCCCAGCATTTT.